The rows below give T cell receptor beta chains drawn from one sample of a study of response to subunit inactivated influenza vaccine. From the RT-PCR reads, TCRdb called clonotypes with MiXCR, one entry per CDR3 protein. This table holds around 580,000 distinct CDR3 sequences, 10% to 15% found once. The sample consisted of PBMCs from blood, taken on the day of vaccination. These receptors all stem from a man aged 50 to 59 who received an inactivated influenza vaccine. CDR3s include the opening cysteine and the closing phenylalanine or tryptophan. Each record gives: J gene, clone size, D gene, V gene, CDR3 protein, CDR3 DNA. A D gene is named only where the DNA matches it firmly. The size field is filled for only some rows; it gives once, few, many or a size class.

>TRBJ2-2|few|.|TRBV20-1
CSAREGGAATGELFF
TGCAGTGCTAGAGAGGGGGGAGCCGCTACCGGGGAGCTGTTTTTT
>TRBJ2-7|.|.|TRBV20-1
CSARGQTRAAEQYF
TGCAGTGCTAGGGGGCAGACCCGCGCGGCCGAGCAGTACTTC
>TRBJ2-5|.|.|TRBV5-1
CASSLEAVEGETQYF
TGCGCCAGCAGCTTGGAGGCGGTAGAGGGGGAGACCCAGTACTTC
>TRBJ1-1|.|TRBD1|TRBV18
CASSPRTGGVEAFF
TGTGCCAGCTCACCACGGACAGGGGGTGTTGAAGCTTTCTTT
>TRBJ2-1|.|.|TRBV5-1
CASSLAMGVEQFF
TGCGCCAGCAGCTTGGCCATGGGAGTTGAGCAGTTCTTC
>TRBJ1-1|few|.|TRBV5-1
CASSLVQGGAEAFF
TGCGCCAGCAGCTTGGTTCAGGGAGGGGCTGAAGCTTTCTTT
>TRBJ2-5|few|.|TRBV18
CASSPRLGETQYF
TGTGCCAGCTCACCACGCCTGGGGGAGACCCAGTACTTC
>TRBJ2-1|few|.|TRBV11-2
CASSLYTVSRSNEQFF
TGTGCCAGCAGCTTATATACGGTATCCCGCAGCAATGAGCAGTTCTTC
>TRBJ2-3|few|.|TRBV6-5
CASSYSGARLDTQYF
TGTGCCAGCAGTTACTCTGGGGCTCGATTAGATACGCAGTATTTT
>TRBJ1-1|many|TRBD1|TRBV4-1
CASRGTGVYTEAFF
TGCGCCAGCAGAGGGACAGGGGTTTACACTGAAGCTTTCTTT
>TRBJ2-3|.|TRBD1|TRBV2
CASSEWQGETDTQYF
TGTGCCAGCAGTGAGTGGCAGGGGGAAACAGATACGCAGTATTTT
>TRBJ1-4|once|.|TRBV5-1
CASSLGQGLATNEKLFF
TGCGCCAGCAGCTTGGGCCAGGGGCTTGCAACTAATGAAAAACTGTTTTTT
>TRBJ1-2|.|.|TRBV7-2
CASSWTDTNYGYTF
TGTGCCAGCAGCTGGACAGATACTAACTATGGCTACACCTTC
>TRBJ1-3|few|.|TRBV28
CASSTQQGAGNTIYF
TGTGCCAGCAGTACTCAACAGGGAGCTGGAAACACCATATATTTT
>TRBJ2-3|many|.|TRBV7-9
CASSLPRTGSRTDTQYF
TGTGCCAGCAGCTTACCCCGTACAGGGTCAAGAACAGATACGCAGTATTTT
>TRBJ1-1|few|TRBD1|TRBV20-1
CSARDRANEAFF
TGCAGTGCACGCGACAGGGCAAATGAAGCTTTCTTT
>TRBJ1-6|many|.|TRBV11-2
CATTGTSGSPLHF
TGTGCCACCACCGGGACATCGGGGTCACCCCTCCACTTT
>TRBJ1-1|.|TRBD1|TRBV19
CASRWTGLNTEAFF
TGTGCCAGTAGGTGGACAGGGTTGAACACTGAAGCTTTCTTT
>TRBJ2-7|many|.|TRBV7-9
CASSPWTVPREQYF
TGTGCCAGCAGCCCCTGGACAGTCCCGAGGGAGCAGTACTTC
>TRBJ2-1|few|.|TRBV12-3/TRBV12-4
CASSFWGAGQYNEQFF
TGTGCCAGCAGTTTTTGGGGAGCGGGACAGTACAATGAGCAGTTCTTC
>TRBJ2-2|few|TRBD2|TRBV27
CASREVAGFTGELFF
TGTGCCAGCAGGGAGGTAGCGGGGTTCACCGGGGAGCTGTTTTTT
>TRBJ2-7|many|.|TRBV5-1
CASSLRISGEQYF
TGCGCCAGCAGCTTGCGGATCTCCGGTGAGCAGTACTTC
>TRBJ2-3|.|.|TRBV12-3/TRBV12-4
CASSFYPRDTQYF
TGTGCCAGCAGTTTTTACCCGCGGGATACGCAGTATTTT
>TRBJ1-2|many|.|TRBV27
CASSFRDSNYGYTF
TGTGCCAGCAGTTTCAGGGATTCTAACTATGGCTACACCTTC
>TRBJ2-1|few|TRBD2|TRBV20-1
CSARDGRAIGEQFF
TGCAGTGCTAGAGACGGGAGGGCCATAGGCGAGCAGTTCTTC
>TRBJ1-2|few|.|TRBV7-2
CASSLAIRGNYGYTF
TGTGCCAGCAGCTTAGCGATCAGGGGTAACTATGGCTACACCTTC
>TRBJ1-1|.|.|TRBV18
CASSRGEGTEAFF
TGTGCCAGCTCACGGGGGGAAGGCACTGAAGCTTTCTTT
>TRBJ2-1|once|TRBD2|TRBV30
CAWSVLASGGGQFF
TGTGCCTGGAGTGTCCTGGCTAGCGGGGGGGGGCAGTTCTTC
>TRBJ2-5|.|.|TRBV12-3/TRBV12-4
CASSFSVGEETQYF
TGTGCCAGCAGTTTTTCAGTCGGGGAAGAGACCCAGTACTTC
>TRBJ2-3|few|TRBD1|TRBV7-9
CASSPHPGTDSTDTQYF
TGTGCCAGCAGCCCACACCCCGGGACAGATAGCACAGATACGCAGTATTTT
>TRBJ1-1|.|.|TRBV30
CAWSPLMGAAFF
TGTGCCTGGAGTCCTTTAATGGGGGCGGCTTTCTTT
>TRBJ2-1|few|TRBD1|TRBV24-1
CATSDAGTASTEQFF
TGTGCCACCAGTGATGCCGGGACAGCTAGCACTGAGCAGTTCTTC
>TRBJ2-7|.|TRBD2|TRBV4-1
CASSQVSGGKSRAYEQYF
TGCGCCAGCAGCCAAGTGTCGGGGGGAAAATCCCGAGCCTACGAGCAGTACTTC
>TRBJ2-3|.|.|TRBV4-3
CASSQDKRDTQYF
TGCGCCAGCAGCCAAGACAAGAGAGATACGCAGTATTTT
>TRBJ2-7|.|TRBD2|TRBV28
CASSAGLAISYEQYF
TGTGCCAGCAGTGCTGGACTAGCGATCTCCTACGAGCAGTACTTC
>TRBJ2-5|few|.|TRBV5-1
CASSLGALAGDSGETQYF
TGCGCCAGCAGCTTGGGGGCCCTAGCCGGAGATTCCGGCGAGACCCAGTACTTC
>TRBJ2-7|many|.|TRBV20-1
CSAGDTLHHEQYF
TGCAGTGCTGGGGACACCTTACACCACGAGCAGTACTTC
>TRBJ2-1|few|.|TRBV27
CASRATAYNEQFF
TGTGCCAGCAGGGCGACAGCCTACAATGAGCAGTTCTTC
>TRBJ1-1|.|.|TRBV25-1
CASSETLDSQAFF
TGTGCCAGCAGTGAAACCCTCGACAGCCAAGCTTTCTTT
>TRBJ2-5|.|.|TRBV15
CATSRDLAPQETQYF
TGTGCCACCAGCAGAGATTTGGCACCACAAGAGACCCAGTACTTC
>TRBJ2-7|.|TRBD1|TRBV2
CASRGRDRISYEQYF
TGTGCCAGCAGGGGACGGGACAGGATCTCCTACGAGCAGTACTTC
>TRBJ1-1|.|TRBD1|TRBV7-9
CASSQWTGANTEAFF
TGTGCCAGCAGCCAGTGGACAGGGGCGAACACTGAAGCTTTCTTT
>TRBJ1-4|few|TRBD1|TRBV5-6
CASSNRGHVEKLFF
TGTGCCAGCAGCAACAGGGGGCACGTTGAAAAACTGTTTTTT
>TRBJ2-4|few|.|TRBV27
CASSPFAGGTGAKNIQYF
TGTGCCAGCAGTCCTTTTGCGGGGGGGACAGGAGCCAAAAACATTCAGTACTTC
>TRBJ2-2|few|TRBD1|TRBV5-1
CASSRGTGATGELFF
TGCGCCAGCAGTCGGGGGACAGGGGCCACCGGGGAGCTGTTTTTT
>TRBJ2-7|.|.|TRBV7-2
CASSSRDRTGQYF
TGTGCCAGCAGCTCGAGGGACCGGACTGGGCAGTACTTC
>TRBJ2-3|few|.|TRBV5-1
CASSLQRTSTDTQYF
TGCGCCAGCAGCTTGCAGCGGACTAGCACAGATACGCAGTATTTT
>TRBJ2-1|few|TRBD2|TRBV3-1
CASSQIAGGPNEQFF
TGTGCCAGCAGCCAAATAGCGGGAGGGCCCAATGAGCAGTTCTTC
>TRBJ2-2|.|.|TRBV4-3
CASSQDLPGRPTGELFF
TGCGCCAGCAGCCAAGATCTCCCAGGACGACCCACCGGGGAGCTGTTTTTT
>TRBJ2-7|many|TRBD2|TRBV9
CASSVGTSGAYEQYF
TGTGCCAGCAGCGTCGGGACTAGCGGGGCCTACGAGCAGTACTTC